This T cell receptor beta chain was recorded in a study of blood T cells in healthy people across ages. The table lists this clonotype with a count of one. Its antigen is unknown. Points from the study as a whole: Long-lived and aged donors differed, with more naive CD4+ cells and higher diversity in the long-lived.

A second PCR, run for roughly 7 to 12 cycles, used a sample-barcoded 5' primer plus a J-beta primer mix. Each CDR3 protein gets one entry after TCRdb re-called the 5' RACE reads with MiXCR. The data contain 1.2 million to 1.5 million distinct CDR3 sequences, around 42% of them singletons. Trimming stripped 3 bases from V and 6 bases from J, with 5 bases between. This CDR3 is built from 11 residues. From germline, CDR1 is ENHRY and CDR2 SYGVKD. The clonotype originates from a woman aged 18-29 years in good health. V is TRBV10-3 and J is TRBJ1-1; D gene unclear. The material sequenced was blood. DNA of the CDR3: TGTGCCATCAGTGAAGGGTCTGAAGCTTTCTTT. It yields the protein CAISEGSEAFF.